This record concerns one T cell receptor (beta chain) sequence. Germline CDR1 is MNHEY and CDR2 is SMNVEV (reference sequence). The V end lost 10 bases, the J end lost 6 bases, and 14 bases lay between the germline ends. This CDR3 is built from 12 residues. Repertoires were generated with immunoSEQ multiplex PCR, while TCRdb's copy carries only in-frame clones and drops some. The top ten hold about 0.35% of the sample, which has roughly 1,500,000 clones, 98% seen once. The data belong to a study of shared clonotypes between healthy human individuals. Sequencing input: naive CD4+ T cells sorted from blood. Specified subset: CD45RA+ positively selected. V gene TRBV27 combines with J gene TRBJ2-3, with D perhaps matching TRBD1 (6 bases). This sequence originates from a man aged 30 to 45 in good health. The CDR3, as DNA: TGTGCCACCCGACAGGCCGGCGATACGCAGTATTTT. This translates into CATRQAGDTQYF.